This entry lists 23 T cell receptor beta chains sequenced from one sample in a study of blood T cell repertoires in COVID-19. TCRdb keeps only in-frame clones here, not all; method: immunoSEQ multiplex PCR. The sample carries approximately 61,000 clones, around 81% recorded once. Sequences were obtained from peripheral blood. These receptors all come from a man between 70 and 80 years old with acute or convalescent COVID-19.

This clone was recorded only once. The rearrangement uses TRBV2 and TRBJ2-1; a weak D match, TRBD1 (6 bases). The CDR3 totals 13 residues. Germline loops: CDR1 SNHLY, CDR2 FYNNEI. V dropped 7 bases and J dropped 5 bases, with 12 bases sitting between them. This chain's CDR3 is CASIRTANNEQFF. The CDR3 DNA sequence: TGTGCCAGCATTCGGACAGCGAACAATGAGCAGTTCTTC.

This sequence joins TRBV2 and TRBJ2-5; D is perhaps TRBD2 (7 bases). The CDR3 runs to 14 residues. CDR1 and CDR2 (germline): SNHLY, FYNNEI. V lost 6 bases and J lost 5, with 16 bases in between. For the CDR3, the DNA is TGTGCCAGCAGGTCCCTTGCGGGGGCCGAGACCCAGTACTTC. This sequence encodes CASRSLAGAETQYF.

This clone was seen once. The rearrangement joins TRBV10-2 to TRBJ2-1, with a possible D match to TRBD2 (6 bases). CDR3 length equals 14 residues. V was cut by 11 bases and J by 5 bases, with 19 bases left in between. Per the germline V gene, CDR1 is WSHSY and CDR2 is SAAADI. The CDR3 nucleotides are TGCGCCTGCCACCTTAGTGGGGGGAACAATGAGCAGTTCTTC. Translating it yields CACHLSGGNNEQFF.

The chain links TRBV28 to TRBJ1-5, with 9 bases lining up with TRBD1. Germline CDR1 MDHEN, CDR2 SYDVKM. After removal of 6 bases from V and 7 bases from J, the junction contained 7 bases not matched to a gene. This CDR3 has 14 amino acids. CDR3 in DNA: TGTGCCAGCAGCAACACAGGGGGCTTGCAGCCCCAGCATTTT. Its protein is CASSNTGGLQPQHF. Combining the CDR3 with reference TRBV28 and TRBJ1-5 gives the whole variable domain DVKVTQSSRYLVKRTGEKVFLECVQDMDHENMFWYRQDPGLGLRLIYFSYDVKMKEKGDIPEGYSVSREKKERFSLILESASTNQTSMYLCASSNTGGLQPQHFGDGTRLSIL.

This clone was seen more than once but under ten times. The rearrangement joins TRBV3-1 (or the pseudogene TRBV3-2) to TRBJ1-2; 9 bases fit TRBD1. This CDR3 is 16 amino acids long. The ends lost 3 bases at V and 8 bases at J; junction bases unmatched: 13. Germline V gene sequence: CDR1 LGHDT, CDR2 YNNKEL (reference sequence). The CDR3, as DNA: TGTGCCAGCAGCCACCCCGAAGGGGACAGGGCGGGGGGCTACACCTTC. Encoded protein: CASSHPEGDRAGGYTF.

The V and J genes are TRBV25-1 and TRBJ1-4, with 7 bases that match TRBD1. This CDR3 has 15 residues. Trimming removed 7 bases from V and 8 bases from J; junction bases left unmatched: 13. From germline, CDR1 is MGHDK and CDR2 SYGVNS. CDR3 in amino acids: CASMNVGGAAEKLFF. The CDR3 bases are TGTGCCAGCATGAACGTAGGGGGCGCGGCGGAAAAACTGTTTTTT.

The chain has TRBV5-6 and TRBJ1-1; 10 bases align to TRBD1. With V trimmed by 0 bases and J by 7 bases, 15 bases remained unmatched. Germline V CDR1 and CDR2: SGHDT, YYEEEE. The CDR3 covers 18 residues. The CDR3 here is CASSLADRGRPYRVEAFF. The CDR3 DNA sequence: TGTGCCAGCAGCTTGGCTGACAGGGGGCGGCCCTATAGGGTTGAAGCTTTCTTT.

The V call is TRBV29-1, the J call TRBJ1-1; the match to TRBD1 covers 9 bases. The CDR3 is 12 residues long. Germline V gives CDR1 SQVTM, CDR2 ANQGSEA. Trimming removed 6 bases from V and 8 bases from J; junction bases left unmatched: 7. CDR3 sequence (DNA): TGCAGCGTCGAGACAGGGGGAAAAGAAGCTTTCTTT. This encodes CSVETGGKEAFF.

This rearrangement joins TRBV10-3 to TRBJ1-2; 7 nucleotides agree with TRBD1. CDR3 length equals 17 residues. CDR1 and CDR2 (germline): ENHRY, SYGVKD. V was clipped by 8 bases and J by 0 bases; unmatched bases: 15. The CDR3 spells CAIGSAQGRLSNYGYTF. Here the CDR3 DNA reads TGTGCCATCGGCTCCGCACAGGGGCGCCTATCTAACTATGGCTACACCTTC.

The V call is TRBV5-4, the J call TRBJ2-2; D may be TRBD1 (5 bases). This CDR3 contains 16 residues. Trimming cost V 6 bases and J 0 bases, with 15 bases left between them. Germline-derived CDR1 and CDR2 are SGHNT and YYREEE (reference sequence). The CDR3 nucleotides are TGTGCCAGCAACCAGGGCATGAACGCGAACACCGGGGAGCTGTTTTTT. Its translation is CASNQGMNANTGELFF.

This clone has a handful of counts. The chain joins TRBV6-2 or TRBV6-3 to TRBJ2-1, with TRBD2 matching 12 bases. CDR1 MNHEY and CDR2 SVGEGT come from the germline V gene. Trimming removed 6 bases from V and 4 bases from J; junction bases left unmatched: 4. The CDR3 extends over 15 amino acids. In nucleotides, the CDR3 is TGTGCCAGCAGCATGACTAGCGGGGGTTACAATGAGCAGTTCTTC. Translation: CASSMTSGGYNEQFF.

The chain links TRBV4-1 to TRBJ2-5; 7 nucleotides line up with TRBD1. Trimming removed 2 bases from V and 5 bases from J; junction bases left unmatched: 8. CDR1 MGHRA and CDR2 YSYEKL come from the germline V gene. The CDR3 runs 15 residues. CDR3 sequence: CASSQPDRVGETQYF. The CDR3 bases are TGCGCCAGCAGCCAACCCGACAGGGTAGGGGAGACCCAGTACTTC.

In the case of this clone: Other DNA sequences from this sample encode an identical CDR3 as well. The rearrangement joins TRBV5-1 to TRBJ1-1, with D uncertain. This CDR3 contains 15 residues. The germline V gene has CDR1 SGHRS and CDR2 YFSETQ. Trimming left V 0 bases short and J 0 bases short, with 9 bases between. The chain's CDR3 is CASSLAGGMNTEAFF. The CDR3, as DNA: TGCGCCAGCAGCTTGGCGGGAGGGATGAACACTGAAGCTTTCTTT. Full variable domain (missing parts from reference TRBV5-1 and TRBJ1-1): KAGVTQTPRYLIKTRGQQVTLSCSPISGHRSVSWYQQTPGQGLQFLFEYFSETQRNKGNFPGRFSGRQFSNSRSEMNVSTLELGDSALYLCASSLAGGMNTEAFFGQGTRLTVV.

The chain combines TRBV5-1 with TRBJ2-7, with D possibly matching TRBD1 (5 bases). Trimming pared 0 bases from V and 1 base from J, leaving 11 bases between. Per the germline V gene, CDR1 is SGHRS and CDR2 is YFSETQ. The CDR3 runs to 15 residues. CDR3 loop: CASSLEAGKSYEQYF. CDR3 bases: TGCGCCAGCAGCTTGGAGGCAGGGAAATCCTACGAGCAGTACTTC.

This chain connects TRBV9 to TRBJ2-3, with TRBD2 identical over 11 bases. Germline V gene data show CDR1 as SGDLS and CDR2 as YYNGEE. With 4 bases clipped from V and 1 base from J, the junction kept 11 bases outside the gene matches. The CDR3 consists of 18 residues. CDR3 protein: CASSTNPLAGAGTDTQYF. CDR3 in DNA: TGTGCCAGCAGCACTAATCCACTAGCGGGGGCAGGCACAGATACGCAGTATTTT.

V gene TRBV18 combines with J gene TRBJ2-7; TRBD1 might be the D (6 bases). CDR1 and CDR2 from the germline V gene are KGHSH and LQKENI. This CDR3 is 15 amino acids long. The V end was cut by 2 bases, the J end by 4 bases, with 15 bases between. CDR3 DNA: TGTGCCAGCTCACCATACTGGGACAAAGAATACGAGCAGTACTTC. Protein sequence: CASSPYWDKEYEQYF.

The chain has TRBV19 and TRBJ1-1, with unresolved D. The V gene's germline CDR1 is LNHDA and CDR2 SQIVND (reference sequence). The CDR3 consists of 14 residues. Deletions cut 2 bases from V and 1 base from J, with 8 bases between. CDR3 residues: CASSITPKNTEAFF. The CDR3 DNA reads as TGTGCCAGTAGTATAACCCCTAAGAACACTGAAGCTTTCTTT.

V usage is TRBV6-5 and J usage is TRBJ2-5; D is ambiguous. This CDR3 region has 13 residues. The ends were cut back, 8 bases at V and 3 bases at J, with 13 bases in the middle. Germline V gene lookup returns CDR1 MNHEY and CDR2 SVGAGI. This CDR3 is CASVVSGKETQYF. CDR3 DNA sequence: TGTGCCAGCGTTGTTTCGGGTAAAGAGACCCAGTACTTC.

The chain couples TRBV11-2 to TRBJ2-3; 8 bases match TRBD1. The CDR3 is made up of 18 amino acids. Germline assignment: CDR1 SGHAT and CDR2 FQNNGV. After removal of 6 bases from V and 0 bases from J, the junction contained 14 bases not matched to a gene. CDR3 loop: CASSYRLLGTGSTDTQYF. CDR3 nucleotide sequence: TGTGCCAGCAGTTACCGATTACTCGGGACAGGAAGCACAGATACGCAGTATTTT.

This clone was seen only a few times. V and J are TRBV5-6 and TRBJ2-7; tentative D call: TRBD1 (7 bases). The V end was cut by 4 bases, the J end by 5 bases, with 16 bases between. Per the germline V gene, CDR1 is SGHDT and CDR2 is YYEEEE. This CDR3 is built from 14 residues. The CDR3 nucleotides read TGTGCCAGCAGCCCCCGGACAGGAGGGAACGAGCAGTACTTC. This sequence encodes CASSPRTGGNEQYF.

V usage is TRBV2 and J usage is TRBJ1-1, with D perhaps matching TRBD1 (5 bases). Germline V gene data show CDR1 as SNHLY and CDR2 as FYNNEI. This CDR3 comprises 11 residues. V was shortened by 8 bases and J by 1 base, with 5 bases between the two germline ends. CDR3 bases: TGTGCCAGCGACAGGAACACTGAAGCTTTCTTT. Translating it yields CASDRNTEAFF.

The V and J genes are TRBV11-2 and TRBJ2-5; 8 nucleotides match TRBD1. Germline loops: CDR1 SGHAT, CDR2 FQNNGV. V lost 5 bases, J lost 4 bases, and 6 bases stayed unmatched. The CDR3 runs 14 residues. For the CDR3, the DNA is TGTGCCAGCAGCCCAACAGGGGGAGTAGAGACCCAGTACTTC. Translated: CASSPTGGVETQYF.

The rearrangement uses TRBV5-1 and TRBJ1-2; 7 nucleotides line up with TRBD1. Trimming cost V 1 base and J 6 bases; bases outside gene matches: 9. This CDR3 region has 15 residues. The germline gives CDR1 SGHRS, CDR2 YFSETQ. CDR3 region: CASSLTGEGRDGYTF. The CDR3 DNA is TGCGCCAGCAGCTTGACAGGGGAAGGGCGGGATGGCTACACCTTC.